The T cell receptor beta chain described here comes from a study of a mutant IDH1 vaccine in newly diagnosed glioma (dated by TCRdb to the early 2020s). With respect to the entire study: Across visits V03 through V10, patients got a total of eight vaccinations, given in weeks 1, 3, 5, 7, 11, 15, 19 and 23. Prior to enrollment, patients had been given standard therapy consisting of radiotherapy alone, temozolomide alone, or radiochemotherapy with temozolomide, with the combination given to most patients. Vaccination started 4-6 weeks after radiotherapy alone, or was given together with temozolomide cycles in the groups whose treatment included chemotherapy. Longitudinal TCRB deep sequencing was done for about two dozen treated patients, wherever samples were available for exploratory analyses. Six visits were used for peripheral blood collection: V03 (baseline), V05, V07, V10, V12 and V13. The roughly 34 treated patients were approximately 62% male and around 40% female, with a mean age of approximately 40 years.

A word on this clone: It has no known antigen specificity. No clone much larger than this one lies a single base away; base qualities are absent.

The library was generated by the immunoSEQ multiplex PCR assay. The hsTCRB Kit was used according to the manufacturer's protocol to amplify rearranged TCR beta chain sequences. Sequencing of TCRB libraries was carried out on an Illumina MiSeq. The paper's processing steps were these. The kit vendor's proprietary platform handled demultiplexing, trimming and gene mapping. Entries here come from immuneACCESS through TCRdb and include only in-frame sequences with V and J called. Some clones fail to appear in such tables; in the studies checked, an unresolved V gene covers under half of the shortfall, and the cause of the remainder is unknown. V and J calls and clone size are given by that table; D and trimming were obtained from the DNA. This sample holds roughly 38,000 clones; around 78% were observed only once. The ten largest clones capture 6.3% of the sample. Points the paper makes about the study in general: PBMC samples for TCRB deep sequencing were selected based on availability. Across multiple MHC alleles, vaccine-induced immune responses were seen in 85% to 95% of patients. Pseudoprogression seemed to be unrelated to changes in the top peripheral T cell clonotypes found by TCRB sequencing. It was noted by the authors that analyses of patient blood samples could not be reproduced owing to sample limitations.

The CDR3 numbers 16 residues from cysteine through phenylalanine. Of the read, only the CDR3 DNA is kept; its 48 bases are in frame from base 1. Cut back by 4 bases and 4 bases, the V and J ends lie 19 bases apart. The germline V gene encodes CDR1 SGHDT and CDR2 YYEEEE. The sample's time point label, in plain terms: week 23, last vaccination. Each vaccine dose, consisting of 300 ug of a 20-mer mutant IDH1 peptide in Montanide, was administered subcutaneously with topical imiquimod. All donors had newly diagnosed IDH1-mutant astrocytomas of WHO grade 3 or 4 that showed loss of nuclear ATRX. The samples were drawn from NOA16, a multicentre, single-arm, open-label phase I trial in Germany that tested a mutant IDH1 peptide vaccine in humans for the first time. The DNeasy Blood and Tissue Kit was used to extract genomic DNA from EDTA blood for TCRB sequencing.

The sample in question was PBMCs, obtained from a glioma patient whose treatment included an IDH1 peptide vaccine. Recombination joined TRBV5-6 with TRBJ2-3; the D gene lacks a confident call. The source is a woman aged 40 to 50 with glioma. Some clones in this sample may be carry-over from other donors' samples. The nucleotide sequence reads as follows: TGTGCCAGCAGCACGCAGCGAGTATTCCTGGCAGATACGCAGTATTTT. Translated, it reads CASSTQRVFLADTQYF. The full variable domain, completed from the reference TRBV5-6 and TRBJ2-3 proteins outside the CDR3, reads DAGVTQSPTHLIKTRGQQVTLRCSPKSGHDTVSWYQQALGQGPQFIFQYYEEEERQRGNFPDRFSGHQFPNYSSELNVNALLLGDSALYLCASSTQRVFLADTQYFGPGTRLTVL.